Below, 28 T cell receptor beta chains from the same sample are listed, as sequenced in a study of shared clonotypes between healthy human individuals. Sequencing used immunoSEQ multiplex PCR; TCRdb keeps in-frame clones, though not all of them. This sample has nearly 1,000,000 clones; approximately 80% occur once, and the top ten carry roughly 1.5%. Sequenced input: memory CD4+ T cells sorted from blood. The subset: CD45RA-negative fraction. Receptors were obtained from a man aged 18 to 29 in good health.

This clone was counted between two and nine times. The chain uses TRBV6-1 and TRBJ2-3; 9 positions match TRBD2. V lost 6 bases and J lost 8; bases outside the gene matches: 12. This CDR3 region has 15 residues. CDR1 is MNHNS and CDR2 is SASEGT in the germline V gene. In DNA form, the CDR3 reads TGTGCCAGCAGCCCGCCTAGCGGGGCCCCGGGTACGCAGTATTTT. It is translated as CASSPPSGAPGTQYF.

J is TRBJ2-3 and V is TRBV5-1, with D hard to call. Between the trimmed V and J ends, which lost 4 bases and 3 bases, there was a span of 9 bases. Germline CDR1 is SGHRS and CDR2 is YFSETQ. The CDR3 is 13 residues long. The CDR3 reads CASSPHETDTQYF. CDR3 coding DNA: TGCGCCAGCAGCCCGCATGAGACAGATACGCAGTATTTT.

This clone was counted once. The sample contains more than one DNA sequence encoding this CDR3. CDR3 in DNA: TGTGCCAGCAGCGACAGGGGGCTGAGTGGCTACACCTTC. Its translation is CASSDRGLSGYTF. The rearrangement links TRBV9 to TRBJ1-2; 9 nucleotides agree with TRBD1. Germline V lookup: CDR1 SGDLS, CDR2 YYNGEE. The CDR3 runs to 13 residues. Germline trimming cut 3 bases from V and 7 bases from J; bases unmatched to any gene: 4.

V gene TRBV7-8 combines with J gene TRBJ2-5, with 12 bases fitting TRBD1. V shed 7 bases, J shed 6 bases, and the junction held 12 bases outside the gene matches. CDR3 length: 16 amino acids. Per germline, CDR1 SGHVS and CDR2 FQNEAQ. CDR3 in DNA: TGTGCCAGCACCCACCGGGACAGGGGGCTTTTACAGACCCAGTACTTC. This codes for CASTHRDRGLLQTQYF.

The table lists this clone with a few counts. V usage is TRBV9 and J usage is TRBJ1-2; 9 positions match TRBD1. Germline V lookup: CDR1 SGDLS, CDR2 YYNGEE. V lost 4 bases and J lost 0; bases outside the gene matches: 10. This CDR3 is built from 17 residues. CDR3 amino acids: CASSPLTGGTANYGYTF. The CDR3 coding sequence is TGTGCCAGCAGCCCACTGACAGGGGGGACTGCTAACTATGGCTACACCTTC.

This clone was seen once. This chain links TRBV7-2 with TRBJ2-7, with D possibly matching TRBD1 (6 bases). The CDR3 extends over 18 amino acids. V lost 2 bases to trimming and J lost 2 bases, with 22 bases between them. The germline gives CDR1 SGHTA, CDR2 FQGNSA. In nucleotides, the CDR3 is TGTGCCAGCAGCTTATGGACCCCGCCGACAGGCCGTGCCTACGAGCAGTACTTC. Its protein product is CASSLWTPPTGRAYEQYF.

The chain is built from TRBV11-2 and TRBJ2-3; the D call may be TRBD1 or TRBD2 (5 bases each). Trimming pared 3 bases from V and 3 bases from J, leaving 16 bases between. Germline V lookup: CDR1 SGHAT, CDR2 FQNNGV. This CDR3 is built from 16 residues. This CDR3 reads CASSFGGPILTDTQYF. DNA for the CDR3: TGTGCCAGCAGCTTTGGGGGACCCATACTTACAGATACGCAGTATTTT.

V is TRBV7-8 and J is TRBJ1-6; a weak D match, TRBD1 (5 bases). The CDR3 extends over 15 amino acids. Germline V CDR1 and CDR2: SGHVS, FQNEAQ. V gave up 0 bases and J gave up 7 bases, with 10 bases separating them. CDR3 protein: CASSLAGLLNSPLHF. DNA of the CDR3: TGTGCCAGCAGCTTAGCGGGGCTACTCAATTCACCCCTCCACTTT.

This clone was found a few times. At the DNA level, this CDR3 is encoded by other sequences in the same sample as well. The gene calls are TRBV5-4 and TRBJ2-3; D is possibly TRBD2 (5 bases). This CDR3 is 13 amino acids long. With 0 bases removed from V and 3 bases from J, the gap between germline ends came to 5 bases. Germline V lookup: CDR1 SGHNT, CDR2 YYREEE (reference sequence). CDR3: CASSLERTDTQYF. The CDR3 DNA sequence: TGTGCCAGCAGCTTGGAGCGGACAGATACGCAGTATTTT.

This chain connects TRBV30 to TRBJ2-7; 10 nucleotides align to TRBD2. The CDR3 consists of 16 residues. After removal of 0 bases from V and 2 bases from J, the junction contained 7 bases not matched to a gene. Looked up from germline, CDR1 is GTSNPN and CDR2 is SVGIG (reference sequence). CDR3 DNA: TGTGCCTGGAGTGTAGGGGGGACTAGCGTCACCTACGAGCAGTACTTC. Residues: CAWSVGGTSVTYEQYF.

CDR3 region: CASSVVGQGSVTGELFF. The CDR3 DNA reads TGTGCCAGCAGCGTAGTCGGACAGGGGTCCGTCACCGGGGAGCTGTTTTTT. The chain joins TRBV9 to TRBJ2-2; 9 positions match TRBD1. Germline CDR1 and CDR2: SGDLS and YYNGEE. The CDR3 is 17 residues long. The V and J ends lost 0 bases and 4 bases, in that order; junction bases with no gene match: 7.

The chain recombines TRBV30 with TRBJ2-7, with 7 bases fitting TRBD1. This CDR3 region has 15 residues. CDR1 is GTSNPN and CDR2 is SVGIG in the germline V gene (reference sequence). Trimming cost V 3 bases and J 6 bases; bases outside gene matches: 14. The CDR3 region is CAWRKGGTALSEQYF. The CDR3 region has the DNA TGTGCCTGGAGAAAGGGTGGGACAGCCCTGAGCGAGCAGTACTTC.

CDR3 protein: CASSEGQNYGYTF. CDR3 sequence (DNA): TGCGCCAGCAGCGAGGGACAGAACTATGGCTACACCTTC. J is TRBJ1-2 and V is TRBV5-1; 7 bases are a match to TRBD1. With V trimmed by 4 bases and J by 2 bases, 2 bases remained unmatched. Germline V gene sequence: CDR1 SGHRS, CDR2 YFSETQ. The CDR3 is 13 residues long.

V and J are TRBV5-5 and TRBJ1-6, with unresolved D. V lost 2 bases and J 7 bases, leaving 16 bases between the germline ends. Germline V gene lookup returns CDR1 SGHKS and CDR2 YYEKEE (reference sequence). CDR3 size: 16 residues. CDR3 residues: CASSFQRTLGNSPLHF. The DNA for the CDR3 is TGTGCCAGCAGCTTTCAGCGGACCCTAGGCAATTCACCCCTCCACTTT. Full variable domain (remainder filled in from reference TRBV5-5 and TRBJ1-6): DAGVTQSPTHLIKTRGQQVTLRCSPISGHKSVSWYQQVLGQGPQFIFQYYEKEERGRGNFPDRFSARQFPNYSSELNVNALLLGDSALYLCASSFQRTLGNSPLHFGNGTRLTVT.

The chain links TRBV2 to TRBJ2-2; D is unresolved. CDR3 length equals 15 residues. Trimming pared 3 bases from V and 0 bases from J, leaving 8 bases between. Germline CDR1 is SNHLY and CDR2 is FYNNEI. The CDR3 DNA sequence: TGTGCCAGCAGTGAGACGCAGGCGAACACCGGGGAGCTGTTTTTT. As protein: CASSETQANTGELFF.

This clone was detected many times. This sequence joins TRBV5-1 and TRBJ2-3; maybe TRBD1 (7 bases). Germline V gene lookup returns CDR1 SGHRS and CDR2 YFSETQ. V was pared by 0 bases and J by 5 bases, with 16 bases between. The CDR3 is 16 residues long. The CDR3 nucleotides read TGCGCCAGCAGCTTGGATAAGCAGGGGGGCGGAGATACGCAGTATTTT. Its translation: CASSLDKQGGGDTQYF. Combining the CDR3 with reference TRBV5-1 and TRBJ2-3 gives the whole variable domain KAGVTQTPRYLIKTRGQQVTLSCSPISGHRSVSWYQQTPGQGLQFLFEYFSETQRNKGNFPGRFSGRQFSNSRSEMNVSTLELGDSALYLCASSLDKQGGGDTQYFGPGTRLTVL.

This clone appeared a single time. The chain has TRBV2 and TRBJ1-6; D possibly corresponds to TRBD1 (5 bases). The V gene's germline CDR1 is SNHLY and CDR2 FYNNEI. V lost 4 bases to trimming and J lost 9 bases, with 16 bases between them. This CDR3 comprises 15 residues. The CDR3 loop reads CASSAPQGVASPLHF. CDR3 sequence (DNA): TGTGCCAGCAGTGCCCCCCAAGGGGTGGCTTCACCCCTCCACTTT.

This clone was seen just once. The J gene is TRBJ2-1, the V gene TRBV6-6; 8 nucleotides line up with TRBD1. Germline values: CDR1 MNHNY, CDR2 SVGAGI (reference sequence). CDR3 length equals 14 residues. With V trimmed by 6 bases and J by 6 bases, 7 bases remained unmatched. The CDR3 region is CASSGQGLGNEQFF. The CDR3 DNA is TGTGCCAGCAGCGGACAGGGTTTGGGCAATGAGCAGTTCTTC.

V usage is TRBV6-5 and J usage is TRBJ2-2; TRBD2 matches at 8 bases. The germline CDR1 and CDR2 sequences are MNHEY and SVGAGI. CDR3 length: 15 amino acids. The V and J ends lost 3 bases and 7 bases, in that order; junction bases with no gene match: 7. The CDR3: CASSYGITSGGELFF. The CDR3, as DNA: TGTGCCAGCAGTTATGGTATTACTAGCGGCGGGGAGCTGTTTTTT.

The V call is TRBV27, the J call TRBJ1-3; the D gene is possibly TRBD1 (5 bases). The V end was cut by 5 bases, the J end by 4 bases, with 9 bases between. Germline V lookup: CDR1 MNHEY, CDR2 SMNVEV (reference sequence). The CDR3 length is 13 residues. The CDR3 DNA follows: TGTGCCAGCAGTCGATGGGGGGGAAACACCATATATTTT. The encoded protein is CASSRWGGNTIYF.

This clone has more than one count but fewer than ten. The chain uses TRBV6-5 and TRBJ1-5; D call uncertain. Trimming removed 4 bases from V and 5 bases from J, with 9 bases in between. This CDR3 has 13 amino acids. In germline, CDR1 is MNHEY, CDR2 SVGAGI. CDR3 sequence reads: CASSSDHYQPQHF. The CDR3 DNA follows: TGTGCCAGCAGTTCTGATCATTATCAGCCCCAGCATTTT.

The J gene is TRBJ2-3, the V gene TRBV4-3; no firm D call. Deletions cut 0 bases from V and 0 bases from J, with 16 bases between. Germline lookup yields CDR1 LGHNA and CDR2 YSLEER. The CDR3 totals 18 residues. In DNA form, the CDR3 reads TGCGCCAGCAGCCAAGATACGATGGCTTCCTGTAGCACAGATACGCAGTATTTT. Its protein product is CASSQDTMASCSTDTQYF.

The chain employs TRBV7-2 and TRBJ2-3, with 10 bases lining up with TRBD2. Trimming removed 1 base from V and 8 bases from J; junction bases left unmatched: 6. CDR3 size: 15 residues. CDR1 is SGHTA and CDR2 is FQGNSA in the germline V gene. The CDR3 DNA is TGTGCCAGCAGCTTAGGGATAGCGGGAGGAGTTACGCAGTATTTT. It is translated as CASSLGIAGGVTQYF.

This clone has just a few counts. The chain combines TRBV7-2 with TRBJ2-5, with no clear D. Per the germline V gene, CDR1 is SGHTA and CDR2 is FQGNSA. Trimming took off 4 bases at V and 1 base at J, with 10 bases between the two ends. The CDR3 spans 14 residues. The DNA of the CDR3 is TGTGCCAGCAGCTCCTGGACGGTCCAAGAGACCCAGTACTTC. This sequence encodes CASSSWTVQETQYF.

This clone was counted a single time. The chain couples TRBV11-2 to TRBJ1-4; possible D gene TRBD1, 6 bases. Trimming pared 5 bases from V and 0 bases from J, leaving 10 bases between. The CDR3 spans 15 residues. Germline values: CDR1 SGHAT, CDR2 FQNNGV. CDR3 sequence reads: CASSLTGTTNEKLFF. The CDR3 coding sequence is TGTGCCAGCAGCCTTACAGGGACAACTAATGAAAAACTGTTTTTT.

V usage is TRBV6-1 and J usage is TRBJ2-5; maybe TRBD1 (6 bases). V was cut by 3 bases and J by 5 bases, with 10 bases left in between. The V gene's germline CDR1 is MNHNS and CDR2 SASEGT. This CDR3 comprises 13 residues. CDR3 sequence reads: CASSDYGGETQYF. The CDR3, as DNA: TGTGCCAGCAGTGATTATGGGGGCGAGACCCAGTACTTC.

The J gene is TRBJ2-6, the V gene TRBV30; the D is unclear. CDR1 is GTSNPN and CDR2 is SVGIG in the germline V gene (reference sequence). The V end lost 2 bases, the J end lost 1 base, and 6 bases lay between the germline ends. This CDR3 has 14 amino acids. The CDR3 here is CAWSKGSGANVLTF. The CDR3 nucleotides are TGTGCCTGGAGTAAGGGATCTGGGGCCAACGTCCTGACTTTC. Full variable domain (remainder filled in from reference TRBV30 and TRBJ2-6): SQTIHQWPATLVQPVGSPLSLECTVEGTSNPNLYWYRQAAGRGLQLLFYSVGIGQISSEVPQNLSASRPQDRQFILSSKKLLLSDSGFYLCAWSKGSGANVLTFGAGSRLTVL.

Comment on this clone: Distinct nucleotide sequences in the sample also encode this CDR3. The J gene is TRBJ2-6, the V gene TRBV7-2; D remains unclear. This CDR3 has 14 amino acids. In germline, CDR1 is SGHTA, CDR2 FQGNSA. Trimming stripped 4 bases from V and 0 bases from J, with 4 bases between. CDR3 loop: CASSSLSGANVLTF. For the CDR3, the DNA is TGTGCCAGCAGCTCTCTCTCTGGGGCCAACGTCCTGACTTTC.